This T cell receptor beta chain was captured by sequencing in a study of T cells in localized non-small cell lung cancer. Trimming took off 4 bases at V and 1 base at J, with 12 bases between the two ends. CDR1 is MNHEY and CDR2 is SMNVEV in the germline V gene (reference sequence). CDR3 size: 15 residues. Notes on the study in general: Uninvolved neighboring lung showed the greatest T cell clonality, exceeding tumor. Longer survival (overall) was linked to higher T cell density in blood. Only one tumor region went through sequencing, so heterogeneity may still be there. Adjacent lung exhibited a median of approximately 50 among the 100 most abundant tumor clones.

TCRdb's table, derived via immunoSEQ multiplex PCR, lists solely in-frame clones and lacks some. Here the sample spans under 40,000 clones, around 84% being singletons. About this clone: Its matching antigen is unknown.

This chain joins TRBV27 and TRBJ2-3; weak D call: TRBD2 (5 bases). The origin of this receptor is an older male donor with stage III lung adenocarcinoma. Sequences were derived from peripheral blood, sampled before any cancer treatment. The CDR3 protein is CASSSGWRGTDTQYF. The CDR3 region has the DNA TGTGCCAGCAGTTCAGGTTGGCGGGGCACAGATACGCAGTATTTT.